This T cell receptor (beta chain) was profiled in a study of regulatory T cells in long-lasting Graves disease (dated by TCRdb to the early 2020s). Regarding the study in general: Persistent Graves' disease meant more than 5 years of antithyroid drug treatment with TSH receptor autoantibodies that stayed positive. In the clinical cohort, patients with persistent Graves' disease had used antithyroid drugs for an average of around 10 years. A total of about 33 samples underwent TCR sequencing, from roughly 13 patients with persistent Graves' disease and 20 or so patients with newly diagnosed Graves' disease. Patients with persistent Graves' disease were compared with patients with newly diagnosed Graves' disease using TCR sequencing and RNA sequencing of peripheral blood. The study took place in China and was registered as a clinical trial.

Explained via the paper, the time point label denotes: persistent/refractory GD, antithyroid drugs over 5 years with positive TRAb. For both TCR sequencing and RNA sequencing, RNA was extracted from PBMCs in TRIzol. The diagnosis of Graves' disease was made according to American Thyroid Association guidelines. Patients were recruited from an endocrinology department in Xi'an, China. Each patient gave about 9.1 milliliters of peripheral blood, collected in an EDTA anticoagulant tube. PBMCs were isolated by Ficoll Paque Plus density gradient separation without further T cell sorting. An Agilent 2100 Bioanalyzer and agarose gel were used to check RNA quality, and a NanoDrop 2000 was used to measure RNA concentration. A note on this clonotype: What antigen it recognizes has not been identified. No much larger clone is present one base from it, and per-base qualities are unavailable.

On the study overall, not on this receptor specifically: Compared with newly diagnosed patients, persistent Graves' disease patients had lower TCR Shannon entropy and fewer highly expanded clones, which suggests clonal expansion. Persistent disease showed preferential use of TRBV28, TRBJ1-2 and TRBJ2-5, whereas newly diagnosed disease favored TRBV20-1 and TRBJ2-1. Sequencing and analysis were limited to the TCR beta chain. Patients with persistent disease shared more public clonotypes (about 2,700) than newly diagnosed patients did (approximately 970). Because the primary lesion, thyroid tissue, could not be accessed, the study looked at peripheral blood alone. The authors acknowledged the small sample size as a limitation that may reduce accuracy.

Including the terminal cysteine and phenylalanine, the CDR3 comprises 19 residues. Solely the CDR3 DNA is kept, with 57 bases framed from the first base. V trim: 4 bases; J trim: 1 base; unmatched bases: 15. The germline V gene encodes CDR1 SGHTA and CDR2 FQGTGA. The method was multiplex PCR. These reads were obtained on an Illumina HiSeq 4000. CDR3 regions were amplified by Arm-PCR with iRepertoire HTBI primers to construct TCR beta libraries. PCR products were gel purified before sequencing. In the original analysis: Across samples, roughly 60 TRBV and 13 to 15 TRBJ segments were identified and used for gene usage analysis of CDR3 amino acid clonotypes. Filtered high-quality paired reads were merged into contigs using COPE and FqMerger. BLAST was used to align contigs to IMGT TRBV, TRBD and TRBJ reference genes, and CDR3 was defined according to IMGT. Clonotypes above 0.1% frequency were classified as highly expanded clones. Shannon entropy was used to measure repertoire diversity, and the Gini coefficient was used to measure V-J evenness. Public clonotypes were defined as clonotypes shared by more than one individual. TCRdb redid the processing of the public reads, applying fastp at Q25 and MiXCR, and retained in-frame beta chains. When rows share a CDR3 protein, they turn into one entry using the most common DNA and genes. TCRdb assigned the V and J calls; the authors' analysis was not used. The sample contains a few hundred thousand distinct CDR3 sequences, less than 30% of them found a single time. The top ten clones comprise around 30% of the sample.

Sequenced material: peripheral blood mononuclear cells (PBMCs), taken when the disease was refractory, from a patient treated with antithyroid drugs. The TCR originated in a woman aged 40 to 49 with Graves disease. Donor details come from another sample of the same person, matched by shared clones. The receptor chain draws on TRBV7-3 and TRBJ2-3, and TRBD1 matches 9 of the central bases. The encoded CDR3 is CASSSQGAPGGIGTDTQYF. The DNA sequence reads TGTGCCAGCAGCTCACAGGGGGCGCCGGGCGGGATTGGCACAGATACGCAGTATTTT.